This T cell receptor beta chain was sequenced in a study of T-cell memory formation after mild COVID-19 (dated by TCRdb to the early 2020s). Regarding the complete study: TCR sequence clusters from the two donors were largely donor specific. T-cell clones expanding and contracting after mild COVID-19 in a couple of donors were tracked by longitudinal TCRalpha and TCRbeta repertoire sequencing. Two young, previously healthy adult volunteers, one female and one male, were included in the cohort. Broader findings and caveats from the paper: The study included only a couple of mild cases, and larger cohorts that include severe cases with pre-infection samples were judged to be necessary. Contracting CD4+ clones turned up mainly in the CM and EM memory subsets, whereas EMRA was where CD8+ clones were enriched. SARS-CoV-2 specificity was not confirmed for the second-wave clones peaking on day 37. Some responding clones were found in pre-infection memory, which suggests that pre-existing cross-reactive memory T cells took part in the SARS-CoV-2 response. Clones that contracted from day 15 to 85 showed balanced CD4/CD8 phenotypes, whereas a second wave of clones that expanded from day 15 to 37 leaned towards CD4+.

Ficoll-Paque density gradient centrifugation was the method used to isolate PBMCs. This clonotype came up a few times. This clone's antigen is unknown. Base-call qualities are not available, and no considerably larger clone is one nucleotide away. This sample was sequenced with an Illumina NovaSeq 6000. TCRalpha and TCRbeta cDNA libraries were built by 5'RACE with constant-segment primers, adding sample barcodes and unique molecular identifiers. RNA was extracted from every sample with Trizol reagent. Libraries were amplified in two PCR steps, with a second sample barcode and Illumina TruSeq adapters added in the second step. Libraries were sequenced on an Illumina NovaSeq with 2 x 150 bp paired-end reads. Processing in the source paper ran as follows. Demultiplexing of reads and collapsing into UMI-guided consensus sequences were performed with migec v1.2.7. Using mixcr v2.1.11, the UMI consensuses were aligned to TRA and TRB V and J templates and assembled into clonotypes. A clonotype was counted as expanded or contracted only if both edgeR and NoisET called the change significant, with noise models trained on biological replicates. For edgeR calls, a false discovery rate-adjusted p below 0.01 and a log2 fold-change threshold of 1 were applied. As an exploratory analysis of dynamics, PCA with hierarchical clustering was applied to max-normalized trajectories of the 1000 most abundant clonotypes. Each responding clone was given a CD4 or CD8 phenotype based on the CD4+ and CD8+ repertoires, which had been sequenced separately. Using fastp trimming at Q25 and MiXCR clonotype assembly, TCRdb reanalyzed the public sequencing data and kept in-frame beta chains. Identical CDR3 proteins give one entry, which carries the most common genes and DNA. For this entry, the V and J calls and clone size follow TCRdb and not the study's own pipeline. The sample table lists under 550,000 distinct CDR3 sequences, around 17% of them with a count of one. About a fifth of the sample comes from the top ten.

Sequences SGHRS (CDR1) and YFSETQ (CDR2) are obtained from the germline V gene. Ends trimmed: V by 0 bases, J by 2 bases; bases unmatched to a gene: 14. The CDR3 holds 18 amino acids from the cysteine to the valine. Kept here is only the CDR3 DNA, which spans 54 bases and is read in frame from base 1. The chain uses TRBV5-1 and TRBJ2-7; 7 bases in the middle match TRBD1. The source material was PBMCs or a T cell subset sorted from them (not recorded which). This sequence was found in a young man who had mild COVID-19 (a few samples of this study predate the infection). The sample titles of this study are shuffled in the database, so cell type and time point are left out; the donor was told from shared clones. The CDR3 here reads CASSLGPTGTARAYEQYV. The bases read TGCGCCAGCAGCTTGGGCCCCACCGGGACAGCAAGAGCCTACGAGCAGTACGTC.